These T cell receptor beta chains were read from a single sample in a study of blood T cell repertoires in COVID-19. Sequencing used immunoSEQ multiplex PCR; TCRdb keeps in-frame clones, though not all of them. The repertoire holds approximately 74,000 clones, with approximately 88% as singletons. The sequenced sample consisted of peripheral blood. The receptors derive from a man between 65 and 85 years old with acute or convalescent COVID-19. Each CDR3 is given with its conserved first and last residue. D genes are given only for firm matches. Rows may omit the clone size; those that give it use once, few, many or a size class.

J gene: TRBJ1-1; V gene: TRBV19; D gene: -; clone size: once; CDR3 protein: CASSIGTANTEAFF; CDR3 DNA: TGTGCCAGTAGTATAGGGACAGCGAACACTGAAGCTTTCTTT
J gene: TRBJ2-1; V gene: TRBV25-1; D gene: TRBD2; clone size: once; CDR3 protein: CASSEAGGRLSSYNEQFF; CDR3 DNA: TGTGCCAGCAGTGAGGCGGGGGGGAGATTAAGCTCCTACAATGAGCAGTTCTTC
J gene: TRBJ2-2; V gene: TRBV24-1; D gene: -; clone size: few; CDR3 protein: CATRDIRTGELFF; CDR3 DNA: TGTGCCACCAGGGACATAAGGACCGGGGAGCTGTTTTTT
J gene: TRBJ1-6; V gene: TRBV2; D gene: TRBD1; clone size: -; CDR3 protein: CASIPTGGSNSPLHF; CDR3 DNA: TGTGCCAGCATCCCGACAGGGGGGTCTAATTCACCCCTCCACTTT
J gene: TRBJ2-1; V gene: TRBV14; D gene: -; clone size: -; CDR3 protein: CASSQLTFPDNEQFF; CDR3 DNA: TGTGCCAGCAGCCAGCTAACCTTCCCCGACAATGAGCAGTTCTTC
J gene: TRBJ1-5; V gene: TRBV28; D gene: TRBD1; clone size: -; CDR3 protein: CASSLPDREWQPQHF; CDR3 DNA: TGTGCCAGCAGTTTGCCTGACAGGGAGTGGCAGCCCCAGCATTTT
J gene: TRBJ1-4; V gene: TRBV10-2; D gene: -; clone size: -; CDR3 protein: CASRGGRQEGEKLFF; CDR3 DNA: TGCGCCAGCAGAGGAGGGAGGCAGGAGGGTGAAAAACTGTTTTTT
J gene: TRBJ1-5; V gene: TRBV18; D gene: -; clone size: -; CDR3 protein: CASSPGGNQPQHF; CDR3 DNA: TGTGCCAGCTCACCAGGAGGTAATCAGCCCCAGCATTTT
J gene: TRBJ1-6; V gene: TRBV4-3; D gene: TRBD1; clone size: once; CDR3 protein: CASSQGTGNSPLHF; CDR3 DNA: TGCGCCAGCAGCCAAGGGACAGGGAATTCACCCCTCCACTTT
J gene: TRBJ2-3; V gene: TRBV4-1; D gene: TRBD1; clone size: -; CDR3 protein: CASSHSGQTTDTQYF; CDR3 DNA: TGCGCCAGCAGCCATTCGGGACAGACCACAGATACGCAGTATTTT
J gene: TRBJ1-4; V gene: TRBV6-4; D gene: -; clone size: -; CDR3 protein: CASSEVQGPNEKLFF; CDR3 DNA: TGTGCCAGCAGTGAAGTACAGGGCCCTAATGAAAAACTGTTTTTT
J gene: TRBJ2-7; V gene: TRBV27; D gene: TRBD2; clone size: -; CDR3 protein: CASSSLAGGPYEQYF; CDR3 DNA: TGTGCCAGCAGTTCCTTAGCGGGAGGGCCCTACGAGCAGTACTTC
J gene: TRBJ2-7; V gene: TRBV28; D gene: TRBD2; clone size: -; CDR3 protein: CASSPPRTSHYEQYF; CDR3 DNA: TGTGCCAGCAGTCCCCCCCGGACTAGCCACTACGAGCAGTACTTC
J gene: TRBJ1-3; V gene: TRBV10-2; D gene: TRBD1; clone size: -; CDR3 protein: CASSDLRTGHSGNTIYF; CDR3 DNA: TGCGCCAGCAGTGATCTCAGGACAGGGCACTCTGGAAACACCATATATTTT
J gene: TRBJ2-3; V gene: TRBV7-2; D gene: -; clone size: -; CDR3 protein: CASSLASAGTDTQYF; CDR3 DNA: TGTGCCAGCAGCTTAGCTTCGGCGGGCACAGATACGCAGTATTTT
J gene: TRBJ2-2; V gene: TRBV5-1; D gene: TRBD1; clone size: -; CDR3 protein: CASSRAGGEMNTGELFF; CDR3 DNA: TGCGCCAGCAGCAGGGCAGGGGGAGAAATGAACACCGGGGAGCTGTTTTTT
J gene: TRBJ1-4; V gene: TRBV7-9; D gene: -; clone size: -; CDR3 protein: CASSLGQISNEKLFF; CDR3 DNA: TGTGCCAGCAGCTTAGGACAGATATCTAATGAAAAACTGTTTTTT
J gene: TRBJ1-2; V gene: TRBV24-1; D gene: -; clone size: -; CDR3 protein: CATSSGSYGYTF; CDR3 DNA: TGTGCCACCAGTTCAGGAAGCTATGGCTACACCTTC
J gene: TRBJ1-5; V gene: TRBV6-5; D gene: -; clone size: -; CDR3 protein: CASSQFRASNQPQHF; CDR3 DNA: TGTGCCAGCAGTCAATTCAGGGCTAGCAATCAGCCCCAGCATTTT
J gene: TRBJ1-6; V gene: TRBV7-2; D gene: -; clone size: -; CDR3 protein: CASSLERNSPLHF; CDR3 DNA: TGTGCCAGCAGCTTGGAGAGGAATTCACCCCTCCACTTT
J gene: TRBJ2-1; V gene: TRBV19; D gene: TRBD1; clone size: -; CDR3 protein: CASSTGQGLNEQFF; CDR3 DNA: TGTGCCAGTAGTACGGGACAGGGCTTAAATGAGCAGTTCTTC
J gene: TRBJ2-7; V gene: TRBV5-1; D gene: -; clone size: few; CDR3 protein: CASSSGQQSSYEQYF; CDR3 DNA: TGCGCCAGCAGCTCCGGACAGCAGAGCTCCTACGAGCAGTACTTC
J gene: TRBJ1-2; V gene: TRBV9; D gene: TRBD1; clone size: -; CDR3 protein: CASSAGQGNYGYTF; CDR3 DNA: TGTGCCAGCAGCGCCGGACAGGGCAACTATGGCTACACCTTC
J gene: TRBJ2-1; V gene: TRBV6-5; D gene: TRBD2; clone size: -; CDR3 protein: CASSYDLAGAEQFF; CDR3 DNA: TGTGCCAGCAGTTACGATCTAGCGGGAGCTGAGCAGTTCTTC
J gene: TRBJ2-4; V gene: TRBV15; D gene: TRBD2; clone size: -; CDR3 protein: CATSRATGTSGVQYF; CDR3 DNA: TGTGCCACCAGCAGAGCTACCGGGACTAGCGGAGTTCAGTACTTC
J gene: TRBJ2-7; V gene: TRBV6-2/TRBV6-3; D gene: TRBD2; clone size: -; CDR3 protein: CASRYASGGVSDEQYF; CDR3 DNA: TGTGCCAGCAGGTACGCGTCGGGGGGTGTGAGCGACGAGCAGTACTTC
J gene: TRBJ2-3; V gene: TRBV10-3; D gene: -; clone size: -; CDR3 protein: CAISEGGGPDTQYF; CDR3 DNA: TGTGCCATCAGTGAGGGCGGAGGGCCAGATACGCAGTATTTT
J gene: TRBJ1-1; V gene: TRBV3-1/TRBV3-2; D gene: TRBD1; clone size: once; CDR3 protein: CASSHADRGNTEAFF; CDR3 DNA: TGTGCCAGCAGCCACGCGGACAGGGGAAACACTGAAGCTTTCTTT
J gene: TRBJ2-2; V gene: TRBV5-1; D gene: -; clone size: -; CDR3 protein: CASSLARTVNTGELFF; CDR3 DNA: TGCGCCAGCAGCTTGGCCCGCACGGTTAACACCGGGGAGCTGTTTTTT
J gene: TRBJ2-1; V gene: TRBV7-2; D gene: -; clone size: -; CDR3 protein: CASSASWGGAYNEQFF; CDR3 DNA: TGTGCCAGCAGCGCAAGTTGGGGAGGCGCCTACAATGAGCAGTTCTTC
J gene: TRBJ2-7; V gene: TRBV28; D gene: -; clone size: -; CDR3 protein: CASRPSRGSYEQYF; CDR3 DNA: TGTGCCAGCAGGCCTAGCCGGGGGTCCTACGAGCAGTACTTC
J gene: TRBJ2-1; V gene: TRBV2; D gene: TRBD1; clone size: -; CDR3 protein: CAYNDRGFDEQFF; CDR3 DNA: TGTGCTTACAACGACAGGGGCTTCGATGAGCAGTTCTTC
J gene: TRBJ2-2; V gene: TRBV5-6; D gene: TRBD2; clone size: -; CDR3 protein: CASRTGTTAHTGELFF; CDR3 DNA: TGTGCCAGCAGGACCGGGACTACCGCCCACACCGGGGAGCTGTTTTTT
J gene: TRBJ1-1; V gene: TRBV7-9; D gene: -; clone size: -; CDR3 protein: CASSLPSPEAFF; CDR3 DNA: TGTGCCAGCAGCCTCCCTAGCCCTGAAGCTTTCTTT
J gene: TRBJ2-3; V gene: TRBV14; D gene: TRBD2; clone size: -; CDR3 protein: CASSPGSGGHTDTQYF; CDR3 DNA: TGTGCCAGCAGCCCAGGTAGCGGGGGTCACACAGATACGCAGTATTTT
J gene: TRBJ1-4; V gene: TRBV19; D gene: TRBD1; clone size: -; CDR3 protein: CASRKRGQGGEKLFF; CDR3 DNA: TGTGCCAGTAGGAAGAGGGGACAGGGGGGTGAAAAACTGTTTTTT
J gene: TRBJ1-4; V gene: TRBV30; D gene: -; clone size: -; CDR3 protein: CAWSGQANEKLFF; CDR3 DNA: TGTGCCTGGAGTGGGCAGGCTAATGAAAAACTGTTTTTT